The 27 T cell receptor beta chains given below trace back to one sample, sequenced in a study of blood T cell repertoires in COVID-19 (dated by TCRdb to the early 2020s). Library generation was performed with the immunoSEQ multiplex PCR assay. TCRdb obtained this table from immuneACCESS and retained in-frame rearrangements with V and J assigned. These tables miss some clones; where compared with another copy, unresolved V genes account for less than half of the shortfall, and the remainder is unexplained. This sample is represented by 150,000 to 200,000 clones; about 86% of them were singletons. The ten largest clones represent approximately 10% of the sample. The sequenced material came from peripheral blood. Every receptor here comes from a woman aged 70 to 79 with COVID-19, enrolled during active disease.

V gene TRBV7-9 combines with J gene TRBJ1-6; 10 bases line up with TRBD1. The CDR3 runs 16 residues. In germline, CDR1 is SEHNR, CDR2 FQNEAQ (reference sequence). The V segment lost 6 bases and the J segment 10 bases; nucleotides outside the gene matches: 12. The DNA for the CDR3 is TGTGCCAGCAGGAAAAACCCCGGGACAGGGGACTCACCCCTCCACTTT. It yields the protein CASRKNPGTGDSPLHF.

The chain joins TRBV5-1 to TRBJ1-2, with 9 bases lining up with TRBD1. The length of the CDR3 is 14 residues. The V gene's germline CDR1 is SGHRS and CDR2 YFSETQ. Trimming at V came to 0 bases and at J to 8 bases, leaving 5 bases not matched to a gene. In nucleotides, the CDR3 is TGCGCCAGCAGCTTGGGACAGGGGGTATGGGGCTACACCTTC. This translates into CASSLGQGVWGYTF. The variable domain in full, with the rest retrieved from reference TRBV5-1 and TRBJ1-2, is KAGVTQTPRYLIKTRGQQVTLSCSPISGHRSVSWYQQTPGQGLQFLFEYFSETQRNKGNFPGRFSGRQFSNSRSEMNVSTLELGDSALYLCASSLGQGVWGYTFGSGTRLTVV.

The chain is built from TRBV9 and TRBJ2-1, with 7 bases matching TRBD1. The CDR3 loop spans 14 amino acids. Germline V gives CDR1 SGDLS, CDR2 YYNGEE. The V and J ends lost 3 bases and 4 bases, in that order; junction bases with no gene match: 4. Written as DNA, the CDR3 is TGTGCCAGCAGCGCAGACAGGGTTTACAATGAGCAGTTCTTC. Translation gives CASSADRVYNEQFF.

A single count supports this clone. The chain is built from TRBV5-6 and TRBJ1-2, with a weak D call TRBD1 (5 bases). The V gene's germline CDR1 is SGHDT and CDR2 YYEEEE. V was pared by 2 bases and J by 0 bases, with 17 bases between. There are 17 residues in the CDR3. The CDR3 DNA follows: TGTGCCAGCAGCTTAAGTCCAGACAGCAGAGCTAACTATGGCTACACCTTC. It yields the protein CASSLSPDSRANYGYTF.

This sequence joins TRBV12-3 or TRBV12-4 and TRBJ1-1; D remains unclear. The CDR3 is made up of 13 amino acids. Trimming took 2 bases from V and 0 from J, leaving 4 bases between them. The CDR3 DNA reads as TGTGCCAGCAGTTTAAGCATGAACACTGAAGCTTTCTTT. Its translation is CASSLSMNTEAFF.

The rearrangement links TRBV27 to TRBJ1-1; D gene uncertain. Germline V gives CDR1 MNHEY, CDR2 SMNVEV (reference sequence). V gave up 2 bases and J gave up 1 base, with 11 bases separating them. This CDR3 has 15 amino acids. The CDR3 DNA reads TGTGCCAGCAGTTTAGGTCCGGGGTCGAACACTGAAGCTTTCTTT. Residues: CASSLGPGSNTEAFF.

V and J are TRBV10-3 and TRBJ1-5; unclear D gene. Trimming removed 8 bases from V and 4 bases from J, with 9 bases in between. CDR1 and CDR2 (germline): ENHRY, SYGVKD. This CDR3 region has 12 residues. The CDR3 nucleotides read TGTGCCATCCGGTCGGGAAATCAGCCCCAGCATTTT. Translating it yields CAIRSGNQPQHF.

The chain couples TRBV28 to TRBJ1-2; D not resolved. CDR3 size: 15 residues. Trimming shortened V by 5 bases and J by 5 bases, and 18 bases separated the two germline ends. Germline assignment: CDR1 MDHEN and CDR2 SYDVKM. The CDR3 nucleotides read TGTGCCAGCAGTGGCCGGGAGGCAGGCCGATATGGCTACACCTTC. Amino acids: CASSGREAGRYGYTF.

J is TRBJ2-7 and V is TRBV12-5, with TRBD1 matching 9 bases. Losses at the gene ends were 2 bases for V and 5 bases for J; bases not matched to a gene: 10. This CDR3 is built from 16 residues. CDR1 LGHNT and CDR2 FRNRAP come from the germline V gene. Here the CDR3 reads CASGLPPPGQGHEQYF. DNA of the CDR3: TGTGCTAGTGGTTTGCCCCCGCCGGGACAGGGACACGAGCAGTACTTC.

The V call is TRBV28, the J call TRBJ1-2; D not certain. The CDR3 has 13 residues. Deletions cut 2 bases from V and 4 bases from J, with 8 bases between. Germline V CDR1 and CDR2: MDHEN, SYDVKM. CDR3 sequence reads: CASSLGEGYGYTF. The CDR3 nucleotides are TGTGCCAGCAGTTTAGGGGAGGGCTATGGCTACACCTTC.

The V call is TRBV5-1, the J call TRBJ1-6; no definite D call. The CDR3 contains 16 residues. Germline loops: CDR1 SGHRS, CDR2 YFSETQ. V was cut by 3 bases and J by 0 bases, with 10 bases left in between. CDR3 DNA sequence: TGCGCCAGCAGCTCGGGAACAAACTCCTATAATTCACCCCTCCACTTT. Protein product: CASSSGTNSYNSPLHF.

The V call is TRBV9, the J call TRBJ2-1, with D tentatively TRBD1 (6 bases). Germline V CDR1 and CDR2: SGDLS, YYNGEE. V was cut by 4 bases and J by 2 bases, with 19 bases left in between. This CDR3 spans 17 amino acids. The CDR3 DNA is TGTGCCAGCAGCAACCGCCCAACAGGGTCCCCCTACAATGAGCAGTTCTTC. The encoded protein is CASSNRPTGSPYNEQFF.

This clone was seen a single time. The CDR3 spells CASSQVGGASDIQYF. The CDR3 DNA sequence: TGTGCCAGCAGCCAAGTCGGGGGGGCCTCTGACATTCAGTACTTC. The J gene is TRBJ2-4, the V gene TRBV4-2; 8 nucleotides align to TRBD2. Per germline, CDR1 LGHNA and CDR2 YNFKEQ. The CDR3 is 15 amino acids. The junction had 7 bases not matched to a gene; V was cut back by 1 base and J by 8 bases.

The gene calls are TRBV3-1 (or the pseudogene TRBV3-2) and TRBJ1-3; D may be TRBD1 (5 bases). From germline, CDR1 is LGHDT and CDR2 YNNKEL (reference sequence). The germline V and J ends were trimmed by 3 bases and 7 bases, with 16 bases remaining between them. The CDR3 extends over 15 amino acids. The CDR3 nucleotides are TGTGCCAGCAGCCAGGGGGACGCCGGGGGTAACACCATATATTTT. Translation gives CASSQGDAGGNTIYF.

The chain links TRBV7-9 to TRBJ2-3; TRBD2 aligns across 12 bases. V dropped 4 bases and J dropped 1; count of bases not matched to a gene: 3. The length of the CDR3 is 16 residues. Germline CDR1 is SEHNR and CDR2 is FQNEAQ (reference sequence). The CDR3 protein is CASSSRLAGGTDTQYF. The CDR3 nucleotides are TGTGCCAGCAGCTCCCGACTAGCGGGGGGCACAGATACGCAGTATTTT.

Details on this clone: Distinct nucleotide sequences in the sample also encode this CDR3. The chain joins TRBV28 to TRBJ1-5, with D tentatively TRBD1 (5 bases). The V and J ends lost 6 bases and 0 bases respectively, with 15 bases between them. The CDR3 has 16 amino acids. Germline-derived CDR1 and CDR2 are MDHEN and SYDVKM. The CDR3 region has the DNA TGTGCCAGCAGCCTACTAACAGGAAATAGCAATCAGCCCCAGCATTTT. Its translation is CASSLLTGNSNQPQHF.

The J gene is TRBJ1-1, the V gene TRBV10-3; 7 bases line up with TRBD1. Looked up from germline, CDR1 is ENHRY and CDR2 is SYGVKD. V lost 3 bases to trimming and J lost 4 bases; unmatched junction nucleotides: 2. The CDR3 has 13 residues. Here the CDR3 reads CAISEDRATEAFF. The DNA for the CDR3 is TGTGCCATCAGTGAAGACAGGGCCACTGAAGCTTTCTTT.

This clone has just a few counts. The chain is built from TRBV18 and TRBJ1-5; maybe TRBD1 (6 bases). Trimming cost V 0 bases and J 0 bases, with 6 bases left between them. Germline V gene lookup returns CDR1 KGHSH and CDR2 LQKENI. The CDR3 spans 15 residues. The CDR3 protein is CASSPPGGSNQPQHF. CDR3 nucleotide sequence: TGTGCCAGCTCACCACCAGGGGGTAGCAATCAGCCCCAGCATTTT.

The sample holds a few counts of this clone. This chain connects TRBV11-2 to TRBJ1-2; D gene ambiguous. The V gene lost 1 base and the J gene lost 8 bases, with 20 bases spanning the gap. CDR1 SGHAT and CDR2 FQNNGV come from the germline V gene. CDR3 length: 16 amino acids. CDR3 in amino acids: CASSLGADDLGRGYTF. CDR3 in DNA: TGTGCCAGCAGCTTAGGGGCTGACGACCTCGGTAGGGGCTACACCTTC. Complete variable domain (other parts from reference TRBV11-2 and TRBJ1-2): EAGVAQSPRYKIIEKRQSVAFWCNPISGHATLYWYQQILGQGPKLLIQFQNNGVVDDSQLPKDRFSAERLKGVDSTLKIQPAKLEDSAVYLCASSLGADDLGRGYTFGSGTRLTVV.

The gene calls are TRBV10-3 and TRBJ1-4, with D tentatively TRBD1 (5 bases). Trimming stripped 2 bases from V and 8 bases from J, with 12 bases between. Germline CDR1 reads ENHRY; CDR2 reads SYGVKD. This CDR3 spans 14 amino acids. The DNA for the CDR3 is TGTGCCATCAGTGAGGTCGGGGGAGAGGAAAAACTGTTTTTT. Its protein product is CAISEVGGEEKLFF.

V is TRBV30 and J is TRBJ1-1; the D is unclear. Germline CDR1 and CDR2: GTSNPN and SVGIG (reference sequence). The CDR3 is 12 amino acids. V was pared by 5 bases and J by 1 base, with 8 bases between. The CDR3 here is CAWGRPNTEAFF. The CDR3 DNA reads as TGTGCCTGGGGCAGGCCGAACACTGAAGCTTTCTTT.

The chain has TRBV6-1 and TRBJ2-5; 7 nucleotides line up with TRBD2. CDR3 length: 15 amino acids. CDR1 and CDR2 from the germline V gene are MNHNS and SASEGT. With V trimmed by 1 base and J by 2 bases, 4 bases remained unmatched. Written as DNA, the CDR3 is TGTGCCAGCAGTGAAGGACTAGCCGTACAAGAGACCCAGTACTTC. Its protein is CASSEGLAVQETQYF.

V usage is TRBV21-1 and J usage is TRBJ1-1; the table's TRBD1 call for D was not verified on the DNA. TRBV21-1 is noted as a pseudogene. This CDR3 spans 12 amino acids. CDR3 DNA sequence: TGTGCCAGCGGACAGGGGAACACTGAAGCTTTCTTT. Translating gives CASGQGNTEAFF.

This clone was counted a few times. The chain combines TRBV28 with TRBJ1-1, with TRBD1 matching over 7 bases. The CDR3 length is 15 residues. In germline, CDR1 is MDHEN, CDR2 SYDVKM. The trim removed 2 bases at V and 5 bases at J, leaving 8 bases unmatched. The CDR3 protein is CASSLEQGLRTEAFF. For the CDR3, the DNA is TGTGCCAGCAGTTTAGAACAGGGGCTAAGGACTGAAGCTTTCTTT.

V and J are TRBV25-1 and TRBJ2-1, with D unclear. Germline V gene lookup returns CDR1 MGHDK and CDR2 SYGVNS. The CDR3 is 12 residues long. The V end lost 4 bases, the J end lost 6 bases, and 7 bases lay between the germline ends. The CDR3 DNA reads TGTGCCAGCAGTGCACAGTTCAATGAGCAGTTCTTC. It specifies CASSAQFNEQFF.

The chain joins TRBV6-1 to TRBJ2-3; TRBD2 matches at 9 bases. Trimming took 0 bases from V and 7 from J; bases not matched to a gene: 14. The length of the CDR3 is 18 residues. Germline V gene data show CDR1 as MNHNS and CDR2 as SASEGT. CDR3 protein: CASSEAGPRGGSRNTQYF. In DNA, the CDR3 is TGTGCCAGCAGTGAAGCCGGGCCGCGGGGGGGCAGTAGGAATACGCAGTATTTT.

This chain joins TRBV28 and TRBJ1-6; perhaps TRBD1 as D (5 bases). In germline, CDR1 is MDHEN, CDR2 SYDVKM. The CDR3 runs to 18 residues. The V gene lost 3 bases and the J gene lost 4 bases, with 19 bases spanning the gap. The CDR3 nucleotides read TGTGCCAGCAGTTTCGCCTGGACACAGACACCGTATAATTCACCCCTCCACTTT. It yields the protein CASSFAWTQTPYNSPLHF.